This record concerns one T cell receptor (beta chain) sequence. What it recognizes is unknown. The CDR3 contains 13 residues. The ends were cut back, 2 bases at V and 3 bases at J, with 7 bases in the middle. Germline CDR1 reads MNHEY; CDR2 reads SVGAGI. These data originate in a study of siplizumab effects on memory and regulatory T cells. Study findings and constraints: Significantly reduced by siplizumab was the cumulative frequency of alloreactive sequences, namely those traceable to unstimulated CD4+ memory cells. The study did not confirm that proliferating Tregs from siplizumab cultures were suppressive. Naive T cells looked more diverse than memory cells, and they looked like major contributors to the alloresponse.

Roughly 94,000 TCR templates were assayed per sample. Repertoires were generated with immunoSEQ multiplex PCR, while TCRdb's copy carries only in-frame clones and drops some. The table has about 68,000 clones, 93% seen once. Sequencing used CD8+ T cells sorted from blood. The TCR was taken from a human donor in good health. The chain couples TRBV6-5 to TRBJ1-2; D remains ambiguous. DNA for the CDR3: TGTGCCAGCAGTTACGGTACCTACTATGGCTACACCTTC. Its protein product is CASSYGTYYGYTF.